This T cell receptor beta chain was retrieved from a study of blood T cell repertoires in COVID-19. Sequencing used immunoSEQ multiplex PCR; TCRdb keeps in-frame clones, though not all of them. This table holds 100,000 to 150,000 clones, around 81% found once. Germline V gene sequence: CDR1 SEHNR, CDR2 FQNEAQ (reference sequence). The CDR3 covers 17 residues. Trimming cost V 1 base and J 0 bases, with 15 bases left between them. The V and J genes are TRBV7-9 and TRBJ1-2; D ambiguous. The sequenced sample was peripheral blood. The receptor's source is a woman aged 45-60 years with acute or convalescent COVID-19. CDR3 in DNA: TGTGCCAGCAGCTTAGTACCCGCCAATCCAGCTAACTATGGCTACACCTTC. Protein product: CASSLVPANPANYGYTF.